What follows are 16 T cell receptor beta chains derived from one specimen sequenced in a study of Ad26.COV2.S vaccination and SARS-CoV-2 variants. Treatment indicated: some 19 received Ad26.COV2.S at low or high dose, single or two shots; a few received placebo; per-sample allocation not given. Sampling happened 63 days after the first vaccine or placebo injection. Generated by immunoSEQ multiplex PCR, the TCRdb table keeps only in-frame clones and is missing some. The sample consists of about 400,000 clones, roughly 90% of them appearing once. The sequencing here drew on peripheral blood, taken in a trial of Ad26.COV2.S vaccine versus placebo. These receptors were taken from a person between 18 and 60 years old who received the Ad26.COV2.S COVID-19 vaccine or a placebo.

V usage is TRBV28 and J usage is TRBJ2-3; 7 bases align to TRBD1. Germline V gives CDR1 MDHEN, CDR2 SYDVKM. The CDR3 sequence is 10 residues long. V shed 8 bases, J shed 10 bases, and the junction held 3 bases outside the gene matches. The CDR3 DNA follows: TGTGCCAGCGGAGGACAGGCGCAGTATTTT. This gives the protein CASGGQAQYF.

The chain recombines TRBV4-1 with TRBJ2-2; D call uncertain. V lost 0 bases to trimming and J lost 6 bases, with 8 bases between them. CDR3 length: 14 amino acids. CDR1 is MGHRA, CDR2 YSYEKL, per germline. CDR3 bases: TGCGCCAGCAGCCAAGATCCTGCTCCCGGGGAGCTGTTTTTT. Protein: CASSQDPAPGELFF.

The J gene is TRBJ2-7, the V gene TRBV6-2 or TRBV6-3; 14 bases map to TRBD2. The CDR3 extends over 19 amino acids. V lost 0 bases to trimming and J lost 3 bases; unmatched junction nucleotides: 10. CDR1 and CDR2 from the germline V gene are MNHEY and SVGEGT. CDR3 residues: CASSYSGLAGVPKNYEQYF. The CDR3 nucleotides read TGTGCCAGCAGTTACTCGGGACTAGCGGGAGTACCTAAGAACTACGAGCAGTACTTC.

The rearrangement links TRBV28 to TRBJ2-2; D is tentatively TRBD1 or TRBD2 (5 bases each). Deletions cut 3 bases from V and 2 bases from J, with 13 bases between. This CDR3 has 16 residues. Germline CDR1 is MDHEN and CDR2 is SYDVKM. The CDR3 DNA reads TGTGCCAGCAGTTTGGGACGACAGATCAACACCGGGGAGCTGTTTTTT. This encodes CASSLGRQINTGELFF.

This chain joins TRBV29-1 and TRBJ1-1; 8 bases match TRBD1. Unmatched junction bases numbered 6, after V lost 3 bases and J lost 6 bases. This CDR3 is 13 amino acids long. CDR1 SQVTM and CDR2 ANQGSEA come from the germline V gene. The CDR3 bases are TGCAGCGTTGATCCAGGGGGCAAGTCTGAAGCTTTCTTT. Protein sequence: CSVDPGGKSEAFF.

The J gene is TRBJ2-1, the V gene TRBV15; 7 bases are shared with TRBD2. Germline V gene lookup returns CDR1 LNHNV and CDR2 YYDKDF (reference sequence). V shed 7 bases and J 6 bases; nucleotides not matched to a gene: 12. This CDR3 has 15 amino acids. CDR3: CATTPSSGKLNEQFF. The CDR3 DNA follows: TGTGCCACCACCCCCTCTAGCGGCAAACTCAATGAGCAGTTCTTC.

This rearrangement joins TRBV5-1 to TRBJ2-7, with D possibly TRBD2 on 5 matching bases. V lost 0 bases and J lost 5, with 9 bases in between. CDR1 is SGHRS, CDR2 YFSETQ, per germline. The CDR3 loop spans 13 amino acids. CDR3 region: CASSLGTRNEQYF. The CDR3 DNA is TGCGCCAGCAGCTTGGGGACTCGGAACGAGCAGTACTTC.

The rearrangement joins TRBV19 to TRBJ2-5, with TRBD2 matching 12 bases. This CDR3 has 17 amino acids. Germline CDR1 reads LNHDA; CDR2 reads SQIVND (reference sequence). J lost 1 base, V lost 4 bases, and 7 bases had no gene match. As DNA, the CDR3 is TGTGCCAGTAGTACCTCCGGACTAGCGGGGATCCAAGAGACCCAGTACTTC. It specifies CASSTSGLAGIQETQYF.

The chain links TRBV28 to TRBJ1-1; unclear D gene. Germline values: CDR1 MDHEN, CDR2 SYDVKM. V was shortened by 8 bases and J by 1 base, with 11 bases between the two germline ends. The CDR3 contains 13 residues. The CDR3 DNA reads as TGTGCCAGCCAGATAGTATCGAACACTGAAGCTTTCTTT. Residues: CASQIVSNTEAFF.

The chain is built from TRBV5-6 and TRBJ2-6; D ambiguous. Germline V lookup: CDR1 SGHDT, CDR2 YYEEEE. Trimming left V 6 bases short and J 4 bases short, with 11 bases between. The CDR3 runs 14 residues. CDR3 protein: CASIPGSGANVLTF. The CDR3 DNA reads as TGTGCCAGCATACCGGGTTCCGGGGCCAACGTCCTGACTTTC. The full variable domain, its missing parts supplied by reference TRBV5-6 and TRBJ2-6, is DAGVTQSPTHLIKTRGQQVTLRCSPKSGHDTVSWYQQALGQGPQFIFQYYEEEERQRGNFPDRFSGHQFPNYSSELNVNALLLGDSALYLCASIPGSGANVLTFGAGSRLTVL.

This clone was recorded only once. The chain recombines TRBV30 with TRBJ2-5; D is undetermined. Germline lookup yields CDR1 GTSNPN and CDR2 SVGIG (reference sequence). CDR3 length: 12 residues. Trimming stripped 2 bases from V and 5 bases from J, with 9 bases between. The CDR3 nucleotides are TGTGCCTGGAGTAGTCGCAAGGAGACCCAGTACTTC. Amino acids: CAWSSRKETQYF.

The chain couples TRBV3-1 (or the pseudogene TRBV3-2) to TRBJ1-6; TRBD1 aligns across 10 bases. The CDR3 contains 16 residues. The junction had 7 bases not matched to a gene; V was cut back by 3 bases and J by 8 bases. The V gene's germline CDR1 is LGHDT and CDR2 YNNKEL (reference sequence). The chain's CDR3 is CASSHQIGTGDSPLHF. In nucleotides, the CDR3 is TGTGCCAGCAGCCACCAGATAGGGACAGGGGATTCACCCCTCCACTTT.

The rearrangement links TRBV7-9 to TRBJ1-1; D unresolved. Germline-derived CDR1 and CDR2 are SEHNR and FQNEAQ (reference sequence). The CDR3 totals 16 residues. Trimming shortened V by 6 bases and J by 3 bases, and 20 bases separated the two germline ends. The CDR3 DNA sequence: TGTGCCAGCAGTCCTCGGCGCATAGGGATCTACACTGAAGCTTTCTTT. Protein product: CASSPRRIGIYTEAFF.

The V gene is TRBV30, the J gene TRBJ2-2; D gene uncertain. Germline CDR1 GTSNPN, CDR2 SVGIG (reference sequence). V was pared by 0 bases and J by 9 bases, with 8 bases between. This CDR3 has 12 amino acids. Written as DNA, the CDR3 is TGTGCCTGGAGTGTTTTACGGCGGGAGCTGTTTTTT. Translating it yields CAWSVLRRELFF.

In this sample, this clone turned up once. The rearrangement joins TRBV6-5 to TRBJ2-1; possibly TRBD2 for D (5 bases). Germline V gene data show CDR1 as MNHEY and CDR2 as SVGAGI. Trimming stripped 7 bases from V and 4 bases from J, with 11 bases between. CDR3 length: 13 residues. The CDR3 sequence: CASNEGRYNEQFF. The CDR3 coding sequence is TGTGCCAGCAACGAGGGAAGGTACAATGAGCAGTTCTTC.

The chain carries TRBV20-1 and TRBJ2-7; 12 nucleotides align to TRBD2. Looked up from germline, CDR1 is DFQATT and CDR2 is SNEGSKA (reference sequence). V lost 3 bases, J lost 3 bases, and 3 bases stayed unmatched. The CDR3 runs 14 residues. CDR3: CSASKLAGGYEQYF. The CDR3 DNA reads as TGCAGTGCTAGTAAACTAGCGGGAGGCTACGAGCAGTACTTC.